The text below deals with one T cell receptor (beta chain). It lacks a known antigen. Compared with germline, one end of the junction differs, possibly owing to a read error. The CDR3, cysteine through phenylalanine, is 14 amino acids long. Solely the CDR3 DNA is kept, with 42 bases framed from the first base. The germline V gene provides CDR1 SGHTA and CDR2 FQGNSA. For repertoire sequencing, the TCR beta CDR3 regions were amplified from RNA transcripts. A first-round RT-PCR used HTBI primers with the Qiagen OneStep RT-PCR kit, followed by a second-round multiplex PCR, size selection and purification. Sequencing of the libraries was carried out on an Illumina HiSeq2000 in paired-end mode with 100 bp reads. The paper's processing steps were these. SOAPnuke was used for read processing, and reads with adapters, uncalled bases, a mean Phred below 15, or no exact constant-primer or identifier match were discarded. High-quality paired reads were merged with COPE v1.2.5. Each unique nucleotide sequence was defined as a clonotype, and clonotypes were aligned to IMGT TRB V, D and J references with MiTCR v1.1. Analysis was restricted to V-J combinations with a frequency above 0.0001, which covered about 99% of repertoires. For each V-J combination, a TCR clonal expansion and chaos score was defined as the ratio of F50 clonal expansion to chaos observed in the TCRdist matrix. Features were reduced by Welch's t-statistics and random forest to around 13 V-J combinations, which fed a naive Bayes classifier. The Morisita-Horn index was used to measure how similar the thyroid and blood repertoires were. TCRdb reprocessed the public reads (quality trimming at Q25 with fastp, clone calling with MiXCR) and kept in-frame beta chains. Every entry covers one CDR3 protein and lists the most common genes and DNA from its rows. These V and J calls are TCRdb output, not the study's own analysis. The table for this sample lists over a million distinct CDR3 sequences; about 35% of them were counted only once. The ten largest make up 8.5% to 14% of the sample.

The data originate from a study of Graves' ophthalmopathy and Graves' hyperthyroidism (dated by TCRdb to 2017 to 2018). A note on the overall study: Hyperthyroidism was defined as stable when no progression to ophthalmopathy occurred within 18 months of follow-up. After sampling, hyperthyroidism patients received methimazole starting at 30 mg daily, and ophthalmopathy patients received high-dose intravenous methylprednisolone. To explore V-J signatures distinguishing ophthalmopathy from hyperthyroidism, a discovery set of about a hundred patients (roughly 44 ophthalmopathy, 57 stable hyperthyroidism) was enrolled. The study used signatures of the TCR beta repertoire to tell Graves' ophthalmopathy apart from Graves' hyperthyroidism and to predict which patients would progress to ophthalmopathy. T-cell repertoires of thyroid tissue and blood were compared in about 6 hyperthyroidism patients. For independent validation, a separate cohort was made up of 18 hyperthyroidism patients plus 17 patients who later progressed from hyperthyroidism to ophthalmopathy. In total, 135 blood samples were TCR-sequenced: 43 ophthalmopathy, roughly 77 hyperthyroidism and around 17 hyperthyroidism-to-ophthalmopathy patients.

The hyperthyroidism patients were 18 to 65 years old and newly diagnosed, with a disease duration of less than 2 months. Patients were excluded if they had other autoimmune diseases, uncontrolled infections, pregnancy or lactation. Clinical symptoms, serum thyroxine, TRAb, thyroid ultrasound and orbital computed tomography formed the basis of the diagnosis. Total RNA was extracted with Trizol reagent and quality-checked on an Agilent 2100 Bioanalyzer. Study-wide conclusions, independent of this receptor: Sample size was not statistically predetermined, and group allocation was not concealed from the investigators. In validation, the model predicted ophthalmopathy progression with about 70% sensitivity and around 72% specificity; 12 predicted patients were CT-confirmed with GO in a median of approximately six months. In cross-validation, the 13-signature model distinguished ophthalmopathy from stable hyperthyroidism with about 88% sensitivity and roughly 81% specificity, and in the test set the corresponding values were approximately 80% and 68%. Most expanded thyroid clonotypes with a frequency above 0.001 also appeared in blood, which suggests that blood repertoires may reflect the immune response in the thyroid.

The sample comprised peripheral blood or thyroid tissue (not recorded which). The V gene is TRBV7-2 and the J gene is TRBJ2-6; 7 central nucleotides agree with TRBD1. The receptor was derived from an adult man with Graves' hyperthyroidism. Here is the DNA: TGTGCCAGCAGCTCTAACAGGGGATCGTTGACTGAAGCTTTC. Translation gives CASSSNRGSLTEAF.